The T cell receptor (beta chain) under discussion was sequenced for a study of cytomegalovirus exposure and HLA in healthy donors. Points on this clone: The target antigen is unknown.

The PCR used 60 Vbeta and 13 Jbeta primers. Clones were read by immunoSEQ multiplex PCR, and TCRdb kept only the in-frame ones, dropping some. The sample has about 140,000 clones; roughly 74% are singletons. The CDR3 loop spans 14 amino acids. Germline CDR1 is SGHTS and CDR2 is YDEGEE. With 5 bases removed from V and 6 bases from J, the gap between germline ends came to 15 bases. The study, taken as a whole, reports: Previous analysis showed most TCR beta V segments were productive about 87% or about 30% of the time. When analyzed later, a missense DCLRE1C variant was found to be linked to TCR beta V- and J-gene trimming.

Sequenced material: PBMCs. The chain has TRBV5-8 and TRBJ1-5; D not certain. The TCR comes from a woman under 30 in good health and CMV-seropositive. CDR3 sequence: CASSSGLVTQPQHF. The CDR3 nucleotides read TGTGCCAGCAGTTCTGGGCTGGTTACTCAGCCCCAGCATTTT.